A selection of T cell receptor beta chains follows, all from one sample in a study of T cell responses to AZD1222 COVID-19 vaccine. TCRdb keeps only in-frame clones here, not all; method: immunoSEQ multiplex PCR. The sample yields 95,000 to 110,000 clones, around 89% seen once. The sequenced sample was peripheral blood, obtained on day 0 of AZD1222 vaccination. Receptors originate from an adult in good health. CDR3s include the opening cysteine and the closing phenylalanine or tryptophan. Fields, in order: V gene, clone size, D gene, CDR3 length, J gene, CDR3 protein, CDR3 DNA. The D gene is left open where the match is weak. The size entry is marked missing in some rows and otherwise reads once, few, many or a size class.

v_call: TRBV4-2
clone_size: NA
d_call: NA
cdr3_length: 16
j_call: TRBJ2-5
cdr3_aa: CASSQLSGGSQETQYF
cdr3_nt: TGTGCCAGCAGCCAGCTCAGTGGGGGTTCTCAAGAGACCCAGTACTTC

v_call: TRBV18
clone_size: once
d_call: TRBD1
cdr3_length: 15
j_call: TRBJ1-1
cdr3_aa: CASSVGTGLTTEAFF
cdr3_nt: TGTGCCAGCTCCGTGGGGACAGGGTTGACCACTGAAGCTTTCTTT

v_call: TRBV5-4
clone_size: NA
d_call: NA
cdr3_length: 12
j_call: TRBJ1-1
cdr3_aa: CASSLDSSVAFF
cdr3_nt: TGTGCCAGCAGCTTGGACAGCTCGGTAGCTTTCTTT

v_call: TRBV15
clone_size: NA
d_call: TRBD1
cdr3_length: 14
j_call: TRBJ1-5
cdr3_aa: CATSRTGGNQPQHF
cdr3_nt: TGTGCCACCAGCAGAACAGGGGGCAATCAGCCCCAGCATTTT

v_call: TRBV14
clone_size: once
d_call: NA
cdr3_length: 14
j_call: TRBJ1-4
cdr3_aa: CASSQWQGGEKLFF
cdr3_nt: TGTGCCAGCAGCCAATGGCAGGGCGGGGAAAAACTGTTTTTT

v_call: TRBV5-1
clone_size: once
d_call: NA
cdr3_length: 16
j_call: TRBJ1-1
cdr3_aa: CASSRGAGPSNTEAFF
cdr3_nt: TGCGCCAGCAGCCGAGGGGCGGGCCCTTCGAACACTGAAGCTTTCTTT

v_call: TRBV10-3
clone_size: NA
d_call: NA
cdr3_length: 14
j_call: TRBJ2-7
cdr3_aa: CASTEGQGPYEQYF
cdr3_nt: TGTGCCAGTACTGAGGGGCAGGGTCCCTACGAGCAGTACTTC

v_call: TRBV9
clone_size: NA
d_call: NA
cdr3_length: 17
j_call: TRBJ2-1
cdr3_aa: CASSVPSGGGDLNEQFF
cdr3_nt: TGTGCCAGCAGCGTACCTTCCGGCGGCGGAGACCTTAATGAGCAGTTCTTC

v_call: TRBV6-5
clone_size: once
d_call: NA
cdr3_length: 14
j_call: TRBJ1-1
cdr3_aa: CASSYSSPTGEAFF
cdr3_nt: TGTGCCAGCAGTTACTCTTCACCTACAGGTGAAGCTTTCTTT

v_call: TRBV2
clone_size: NA
d_call: NA
cdr3_length: 15
j_call: TRBJ1-5
cdr3_aa: CASSDSIGAYQPQHF
cdr3_nt: TGTGCCAGCAGTGATTCCATAGGGGCCTATCAGCCCCAGCATTTT

v_call: TRBV21-1
clone_size: NA
d_call: NA
cdr3_length: 14
j_call: TRBJ2-7
cdr3_aa: CASSKLGGTGEQYF
cdr3_nt: TGTGCCAGCAGCAAGTTGGGGGGTACGGGGGAGCAGTACTTC

v_call: TRBV7-3
clone_size: NA
d_call: TRBD2
cdr3_length: 16
j_call: TRBJ2-1
cdr3_aa: CASSPHSGGVGNEQFF
cdr3_nt: TGTGCCAGCAGCCCCCATAGTGGGGGGGTCGGCAATGAGCAGTTCTTC

v_call: TRBV11-2
clone_size: NA
d_call: NA
cdr3_length: 18
j_call: TRBJ2-3
cdr3_aa: CASSLDFGQTTSTDTQYF
cdr3_nt: TGTGCCAGCAGCTTAGACTTTGGACAGACGACTAGCACAGATACGCAGTATTTT

v_call: TRBV12-3/TRBV12-4
clone_size: once
d_call: NA
cdr3_length: 13
j_call: TRBJ2-1
cdr3_aa: CASSGGPHNEQFF
cdr3_nt: TGTGCCAGCAGCGGGGGGCCTCACAATGAGCAGTTCTTC

v_call: TRBV19
clone_size: NA
d_call: TRBD1
cdr3_length: 14
j_call: TRBJ2-7
cdr3_aa: CASSSDRGFYEQYF
cdr3_nt: TGTGCCAGTAGTTCCGACAGGGGGTTCTACGAGCAGTACTTC

v_call: TRBV18
clone_size: once
d_call: NA
cdr3_length: 14
j_call: TRBJ2-2
cdr3_aa: CASSPTDNTGELFF
cdr3_nt: TGTGCCAGCTCACCGACAGACAACACCGGGGAGCTGTTTTTT

v_call: TRBV2
clone_size: NA
d_call: TRBD2
cdr3_length: 16
j_call: TRBJ2-2
cdr3_aa: CASILSGTSLTGELFF
cdr3_nt: TGTGCCAGCATCTTATCCGGGACTAGCTTAACCGGGGAGCTGTTTTTT

v_call: TRBV6-6
clone_size: once
d_call: NA
cdr3_length: 15
j_call: TRBJ1-5
cdr3_aa: CASSDPALSNQPQHF
cdr3_nt: TGTGCCAGCAGTGACCCAGCCCTTAGCAATCAGCCCCAGCATTTT

v_call: TRBV30
clone_size: NA
d_call: NA
cdr3_length: 10
j_call: TRBJ1-2
cdr3_aa: CAQRNYGYTF
cdr3_nt: TGTGCCCAACGGAACTATGGCTACACCTTC

v_call: TRBV7-8
clone_size: NA
d_call: NA
cdr3_length: 11
j_call: TRBJ2-7
cdr3_aa: CASSLGDEQYF
cdr3_nt: TGTGCCAGCAGCTTAGGGGACGAGCAGTACTTC

v_call: TRBV3-1/TRBV3-2
clone_size: many
d_call: NA
cdr3_length: 12
j_call: TRBJ1-2
cdr3_aa: CASSQDFNGYTF
cdr3_nt: TGTGCCAGCAGCCAAGATTTTAATGGCTACACCTTC

v_call: TRBV27
clone_size: NA
d_call: NA
cdr3_length: 14
j_call: TRBJ1-2
cdr3_aa: CASSPQNPPYGYTF
cdr3_nt: TGTGCCAGCAGTCCTCAAAACCCCCCTTATGGCTACACCTTC

v_call: TRBV2
clone_size: NA
d_call: NA
cdr3_length: 15
j_call: TRBJ1-2
cdr3_aa: CASSEVAGTGGPYTF
cdr3_nt: TGTGCCAGCAGTGAAGTTGCGGGGACGGGAGGGCCCTACACCTTC

v_call: TRBV15
clone_size: NA
d_call: NA
cdr3_length: 16
j_call: TRBJ1-2
cdr3_aa: CATSRDWGASNYGYTF
cdr3_nt: TGTGCCACCAGCAGAGATTGGGGGGCTTCTAACTATGGCTACACCTTC

v_call: TRBV7-6
clone_size: NA
d_call: TRBD1
cdr3_length: 17
j_call: TRBJ1-4
cdr3_aa: CASSLGWTGVGGEKLFF
cdr3_nt: TGTGCCAGCAGCTTAGGTTGGACAGGGGTTGGAGGGGAAAAACTGTTTTTT

v_call: TRBV25-1
clone_size: NA
d_call: NA
cdr3_length: 13
j_call: TRBJ2-5
cdr3_aa: CASSELGRVSQYF
cdr3_nt: TGTGCCAGCAGTGAATTGGGTAGGGTCTCCCAGTACTTC

v_call: TRBV2
clone_size: few
d_call: TRBD2
cdr3_length: 15
j_call: TRBJ2-7
cdr3_aa: CASSEIAGGSYEQYF
cdr3_nt: TGTGCCAGCAGTGAAATAGCGGGGGGCTCCTACGAGCAGTACTTC

v_call: TRBV7-8
clone_size: NA
d_call: NA
cdr3_length: 14
j_call: TRBJ1-5
cdr3_aa: CASSYSWGNQPQHF
cdr3_nt: TGTGCCAGCAGCTACAGTTGGGGCAATCAGCCCCAGCATTTT

v_call: TRBV7-3
clone_size: NA
d_call: TRBD1
cdr3_length: 14
j_call: TRBJ2-1
cdr3_aa: CASSLTQGVGEQFF
cdr3_nt: TGTGCCAGCAGCTTAACTCAGGGGGTAGGGGAGCAGTTCTTC

v_call: TRBV6-1
clone_size: NA
d_call: NA
cdr3_length: 13
j_call: TRBJ1-1
cdr3_aa: CASKVEQNTEAFF
cdr3_nt: TGTGCCAGCAAGGTTGAGCAGAACACTGAAGCTTTCTTT

v_call: TRBV2
clone_size: NA
d_call: NA
cdr3_length: 14
j_call: TRBJ1-1
cdr3_aa: CASSEVGGYTEAFF
cdr3_nt: TGTGCCAGCAGTGAAGTCGGAGGGTACACTGAAGCTTTCTTT

v_call: TRBV2
clone_size: NA
d_call: NA
cdr3_length: 16
j_call: TRBJ1-2
cdr3_aa: CASSDQGIVGSGGYTF
cdr3_nt: TGTGCCAGCAGTGACCAGGGTATAGTTGGGTCGGGCGGCTACACCTTC

v_call: TRBV19
clone_size: NA
d_call: NA
cdr3_length: 13
j_call: TRBJ1-1
cdr3_aa: CASSPDRYTEAFF
cdr3_nt: TGTGCCAGTAGTCCAGACAGATACACTGAAGCTTTCTTT

v_call: TRBV6-5
clone_size: NA
d_call: NA
cdr3_length: 12
j_call: TRBJ1-1
cdr3_aa: CASSRSGLEAFF
cdr3_nt: TGTGCCAGCAGTCGGAGTGGTCTTGAAGCTTTCTTT

v_call: TRBV5-1
clone_size: NA
d_call: NA
cdr3_length: 13
j_call: TRBJ1-1
cdr3_aa: CASTRGERTEAFF
cdr3_nt: TGCGCCAGCACCCGTGGGGAACGCACTGAAGCTTTCTTT

v_call: TRBV6-5
clone_size: NA
d_call: NA
cdr3_length: 15
j_call: TRBJ2-1
cdr3_aa: CASRRWGGPGNEQFF
cdr3_nt: TGTGCCAGCAGGAGATGGGGGGGCCCGGGCAATGAGCAGTTCTTC

v_call: TRBV5-1
clone_size: once
d_call: TRBD2
cdr3_length: 18
j_call: TRBJ2-3
cdr3_aa: CASSLGLVGGISTDTQYF
cdr3_nt: TGCGCCAGCAGCTTGGGACTAGTGGGGGGGATTAGCACAGATACGCAGTATTTT

v_call: TRBV12-3/TRBV12-4
clone_size: NA
d_call: NA
cdr3_length: 12
j_call: TRBJ1-6
cdr3_aa: CASRVNNSPLHF
cdr3_nt: TGTGCCAGCAGAGTTAATAATTCACCCCTCCACTTT

v_call: TRBV4-1
clone_size: NA
d_call: NA
cdr3_length: 21
j_call: TRBJ2-3
cdr3_aa: CASSLFRDNKELVGGYNTQYF
cdr3_nt: TGCGCCAGCAGCCTTTTCCGGGACAACAAAGAACTAGTGGGGGGATATAATACGCAGTATTTT

v_call: TRBV7-9
clone_size: NA
d_call: TRBD1
cdr3_length: 15
j_call: TRBJ2-1
cdr3_aa: CASHGGQGGYNEQFF
cdr3_nt: TGTGCCAGCCATGGCGGACAGGGGGGATACAATGAGCAGTTCTTC

v_call: TRBV7-2
clone_size: NA
d_call: NA
cdr3_length: 16
j_call: TRBJ2-7
cdr3_aa: CASSLFTGFPSYEQYF
cdr3_nt: TGTGCCAGCAGCTTATTTACAGGGTTCCCTTCCTACGAGCAGTACTTC

v_call: TRBV20-1
clone_size: NA
d_call: NA
cdr3_length: 10
j_call: TRBJ1-2
cdr3_aa: CSARTRGYTF
cdr3_nt: TGCAGTGCTAGAACCCGGGGCTACACCTTC

v_call: TRBV20-1
clone_size: NA
d_call: NA
cdr3_length: 11
j_call: TRBJ2-7
cdr3_aa: CSARDSYEQYF
cdr3_nt: TGCAGTGCGCGGGACAGCTACGAGCAGTACTTC

v_call: TRBV19
clone_size: NA
d_call: NA
cdr3_length: 14
j_call: TRBJ2-2
cdr3_aa: CASSIDPGSGELFF
cdr3_nt: TGTGCCAGTAGTATAGATCCGGGTTCCGGGGAGCTGTTTTTT

v_call: TRBV23-1
clone_size: NA
d_call: TRBD1
cdr3_length: 19
j_call: TRBJ1-3
cdr3_aa: CASSQPGQRVITGVNTIYF
cdr3_nt: TGCGCCAGCAGTCAACCGGGACAGAGGGTAATAACCGGCGTGAACACCATATATTTT